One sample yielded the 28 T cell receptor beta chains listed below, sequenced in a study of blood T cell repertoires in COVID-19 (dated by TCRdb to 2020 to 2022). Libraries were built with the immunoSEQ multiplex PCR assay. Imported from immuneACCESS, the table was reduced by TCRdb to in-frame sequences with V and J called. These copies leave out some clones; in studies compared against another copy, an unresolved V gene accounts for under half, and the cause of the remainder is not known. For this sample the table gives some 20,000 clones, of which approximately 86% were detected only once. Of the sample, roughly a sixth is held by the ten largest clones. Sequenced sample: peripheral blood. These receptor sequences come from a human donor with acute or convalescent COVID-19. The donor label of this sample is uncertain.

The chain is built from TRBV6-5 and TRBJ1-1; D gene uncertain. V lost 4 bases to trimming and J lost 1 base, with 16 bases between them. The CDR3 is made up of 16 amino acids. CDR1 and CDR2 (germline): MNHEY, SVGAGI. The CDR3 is CASSSPRVASNTEAFF. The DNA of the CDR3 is TGTGCCAGCAGTTCCCCCCGGGTAGCTTCGAACACTGAAGCTTTCTTT.

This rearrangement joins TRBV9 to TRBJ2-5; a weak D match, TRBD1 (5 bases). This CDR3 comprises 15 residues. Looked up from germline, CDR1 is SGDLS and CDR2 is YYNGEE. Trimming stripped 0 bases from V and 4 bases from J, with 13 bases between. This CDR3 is CASSVGQGFRETQYF. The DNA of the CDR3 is TGTGCCAGCAGCGTAGGGCAGGGCTTCCGAGAGACCCAGTACTTC.

CDR3 amino acids: CASSMGAILKLNTEAFF. DNA for the CDR3: TGTGCCAGCAGCATGGGGGCCATACTGAAGCTGAACACTGAAGCTTTCTTT. The J gene is TRBJ1-1, the V gene TRBV7-8; TRBD1 is a possible D gene (6 bases). This CDR3 spans 17 amino acids. Germline CDR1 is SGHVS and CDR2 is FQNEAQ. Trimming took off 5 bases at V and 0 bases at J, with 19 bases between the two ends.

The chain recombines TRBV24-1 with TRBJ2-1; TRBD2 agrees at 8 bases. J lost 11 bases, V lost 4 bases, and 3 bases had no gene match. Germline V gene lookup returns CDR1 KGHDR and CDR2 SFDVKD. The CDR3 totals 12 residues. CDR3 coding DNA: TGTGCCACCAGTGACCCGGGGGGGCAGCAGTTCTTC. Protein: CATSDPGGQQFF.

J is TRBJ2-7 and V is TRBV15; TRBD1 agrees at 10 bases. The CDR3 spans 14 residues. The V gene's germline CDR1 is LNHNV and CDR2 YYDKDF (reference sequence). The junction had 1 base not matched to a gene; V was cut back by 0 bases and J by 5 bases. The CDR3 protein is CATSRDGTGDEQYF. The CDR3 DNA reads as TGTGCCACCAGCAGAGACGGGACAGGGGACGAGCAGTACTTC.

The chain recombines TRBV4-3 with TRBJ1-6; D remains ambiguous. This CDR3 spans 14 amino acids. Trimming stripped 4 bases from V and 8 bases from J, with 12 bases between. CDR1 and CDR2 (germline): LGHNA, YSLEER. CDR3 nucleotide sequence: TGCGCCAGCAGCCGGTCAGCTCAGGATTCACCCCTCCACTTT. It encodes CASSRSAQDSPLHF.

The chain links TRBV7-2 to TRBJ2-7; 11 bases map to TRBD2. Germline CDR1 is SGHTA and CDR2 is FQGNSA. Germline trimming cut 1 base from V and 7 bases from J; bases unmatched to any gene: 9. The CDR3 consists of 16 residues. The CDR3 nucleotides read TGTGCCAGCAGCTTAGAAAGTCTAGCGGGGGGTGAGGAGCAGTACTTC. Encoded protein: CASSLESLAGGEEQYF.

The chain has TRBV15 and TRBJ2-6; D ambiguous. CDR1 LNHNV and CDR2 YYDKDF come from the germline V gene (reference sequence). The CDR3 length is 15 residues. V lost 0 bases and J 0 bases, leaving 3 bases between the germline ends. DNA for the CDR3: TGTGCCACCAGCAGAGACCTCTCTGGGGCCAACGTCCTGACTTTC. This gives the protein CATSRDLSGANVLTF.

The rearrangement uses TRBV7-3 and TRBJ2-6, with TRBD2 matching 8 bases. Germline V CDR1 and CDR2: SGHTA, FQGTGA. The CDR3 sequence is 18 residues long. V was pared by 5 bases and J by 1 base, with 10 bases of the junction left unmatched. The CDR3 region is CASSSPGGGLSGANVLTF. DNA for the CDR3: TGTGCCAGCAGCAGCCCCGGGGGGGGGCTGTCTGGGGCCAACGTCCTGACTTTC.

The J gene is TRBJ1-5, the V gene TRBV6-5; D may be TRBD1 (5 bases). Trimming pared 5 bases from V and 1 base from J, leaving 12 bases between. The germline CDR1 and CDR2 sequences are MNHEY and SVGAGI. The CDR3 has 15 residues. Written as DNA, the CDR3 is TGTGCCAGCAGTCCAGGACGGACAAGCAATCAGCCCCAGCATTTT. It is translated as CASSPGRTSNQPQHF.

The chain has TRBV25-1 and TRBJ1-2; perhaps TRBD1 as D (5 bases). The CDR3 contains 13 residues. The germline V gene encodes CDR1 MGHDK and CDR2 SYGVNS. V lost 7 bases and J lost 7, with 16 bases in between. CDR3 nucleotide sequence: TGTGCCAGCAAAGAAGGGGCACCCGGTGGCTACACCTTC. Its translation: CASKEGAPGGYTF.

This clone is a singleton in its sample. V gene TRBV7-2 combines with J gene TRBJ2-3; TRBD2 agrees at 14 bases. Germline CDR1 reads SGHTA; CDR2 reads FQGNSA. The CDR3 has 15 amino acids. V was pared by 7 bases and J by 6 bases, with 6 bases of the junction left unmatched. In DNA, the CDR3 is TGTGCCAGCACGCGACTAGCGGGGGGGCGCGATACGCAGTATTTT. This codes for CASTRLAGGRDTQYF.

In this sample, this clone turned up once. CDR3 in DNA: TGTGCCAGCCGGGACAGTTCCAATTCACCCCTCCACTTT. Amino acid sequence: CASRDSSNSPLHF. This chain connects TRBV19 to TRBJ1-6; TRBD1 agrees at 7 bases. Germline assignment: CDR1 LNHDA and CDR2 SQIVND (reference sequence). V was pared by 9 bases and J by 7 bases, with 6 bases of the junction left unmatched. CDR3 length equals 13 residues.

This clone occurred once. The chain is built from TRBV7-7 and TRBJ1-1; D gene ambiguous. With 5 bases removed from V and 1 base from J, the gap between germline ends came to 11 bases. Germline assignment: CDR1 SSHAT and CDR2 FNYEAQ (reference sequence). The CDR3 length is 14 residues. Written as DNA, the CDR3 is TGTGCCAGCAGCCCTCTAGGAGGGAACACTGAAGCTTTCTTT. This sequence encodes CASSPLGGNTEAFF. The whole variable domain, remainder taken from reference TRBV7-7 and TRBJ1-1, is GAGVSQSPRYKVTKRGQDVTLRCDPISSHATLYWYQQALGQGPEFLTYFNYEAQPDKSGLPSDRFSAERPEGSISTLTIQRTEQRDSAMYRCASSPLGGNTEAFFGQGTRLTVV.

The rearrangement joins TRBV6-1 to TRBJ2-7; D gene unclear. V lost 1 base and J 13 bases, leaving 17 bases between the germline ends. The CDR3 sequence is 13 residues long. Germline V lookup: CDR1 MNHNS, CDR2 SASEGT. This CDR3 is CASSEVFLEAQYF. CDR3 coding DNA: TGTGCCAGCAGTGAAGTATTTTTAGAGGCCCAATACTTC.

The CDR3 region has the DNA TGCGCCAGCAGCTTGGGATCCAGGACAGGGATGGAGACCCAGTACTTC. It codes for CASSLGSRTGMETQYF. The chain couples TRBV5-1 to TRBJ2-5, with TRBD1 matching over 8 bases. The CDR3 sequence is 16 residues long. V gave up 0 bases and J gave up 5 bases; unmatched junction bases: 9. Germline-derived CDR1 and CDR2 are SGHRS and YFSETQ.

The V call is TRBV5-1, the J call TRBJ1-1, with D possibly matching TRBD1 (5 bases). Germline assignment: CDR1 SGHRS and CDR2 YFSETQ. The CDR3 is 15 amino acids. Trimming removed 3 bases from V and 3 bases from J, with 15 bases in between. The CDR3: CASSSKGLADTEAFF. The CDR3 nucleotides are TGCGCCAGCAGCTCCAAGGGACTGGCGGACACTGAAGCTTTCTTT.

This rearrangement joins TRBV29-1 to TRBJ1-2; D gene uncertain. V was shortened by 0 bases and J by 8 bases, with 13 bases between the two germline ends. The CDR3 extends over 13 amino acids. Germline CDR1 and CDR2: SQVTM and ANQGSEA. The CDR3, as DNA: TGCAGCGTTGAAGAGGGCCGGGGATGGGGCTACACCTTC. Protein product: CSVEEGRGWGYTF.

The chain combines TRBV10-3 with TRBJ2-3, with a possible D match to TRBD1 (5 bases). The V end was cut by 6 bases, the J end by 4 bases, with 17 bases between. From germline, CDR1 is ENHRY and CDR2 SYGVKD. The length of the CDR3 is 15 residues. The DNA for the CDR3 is TGTGCCATCAGCAGGTGGGGCGCCGAGTCAGATACGCAGTATTTT. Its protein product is CAISRWGAESDTQYF.

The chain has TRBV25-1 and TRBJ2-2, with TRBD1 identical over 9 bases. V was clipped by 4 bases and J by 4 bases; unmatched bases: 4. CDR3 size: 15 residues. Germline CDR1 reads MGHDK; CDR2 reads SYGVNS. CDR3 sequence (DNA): TGTGCCAGCAGTGGGACAGGGGTGGGCACCGGGGAGCTGTTTTTT. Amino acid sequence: CASSGTGVGTGELFF.

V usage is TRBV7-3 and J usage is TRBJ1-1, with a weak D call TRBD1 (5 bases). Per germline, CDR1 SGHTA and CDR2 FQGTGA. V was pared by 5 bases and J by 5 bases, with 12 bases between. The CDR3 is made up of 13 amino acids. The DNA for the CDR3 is TGTGCCAGCAGCGGCTTGAGACAGACTGAAGCTTTCTTT. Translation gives CASSGLRQTEAFF. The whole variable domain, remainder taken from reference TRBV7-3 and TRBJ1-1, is GAGVSQTPSNKVTEKGKYVELRCDPISGHTALYWYRQSLGQGPEFLIYFQGTGAADDSGLPNDRFFAVRPEGSVSTLKIQRTERGDSAVYLCASSGLRQTEAFFGQGTRLTVV.

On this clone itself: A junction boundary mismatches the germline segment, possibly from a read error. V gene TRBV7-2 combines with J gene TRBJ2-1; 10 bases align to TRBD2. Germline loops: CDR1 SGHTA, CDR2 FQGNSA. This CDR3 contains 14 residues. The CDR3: CASSSKIQRGGPIF. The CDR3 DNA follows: TGTGCCAGCAGCTCCAAGATCCAGCGGGGGGGCCCAATCTTC. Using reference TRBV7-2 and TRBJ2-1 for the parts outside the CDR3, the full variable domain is GAGVSQSPSNKVTEKGKDVELRCDPISGHTALYWYRQSLGQGLEFLIYFQGNSAPDKSGLPSDRFSAERTGGSVSTLTIQRTQQEDSAVYLCASSSKIQRGGPIFGPGTRLTVL.

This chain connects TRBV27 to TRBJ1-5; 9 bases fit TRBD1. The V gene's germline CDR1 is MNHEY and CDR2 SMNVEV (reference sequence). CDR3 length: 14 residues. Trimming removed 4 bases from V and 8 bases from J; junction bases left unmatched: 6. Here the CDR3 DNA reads TGTGCCAGCAGTTCTAGGGACAGGGATGAGCCCCAGCATTTT. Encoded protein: CASSSRDRDEPQHF.

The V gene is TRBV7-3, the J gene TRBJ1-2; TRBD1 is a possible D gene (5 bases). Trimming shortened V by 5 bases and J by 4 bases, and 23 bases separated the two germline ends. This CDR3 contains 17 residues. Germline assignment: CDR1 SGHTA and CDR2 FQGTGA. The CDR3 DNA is TGTGCCAGCAGCCCCGAAGGTGCGGGCCGGGGGGGCTATGGCTACACCTTC. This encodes CASSPEGAGRGGYGYTF. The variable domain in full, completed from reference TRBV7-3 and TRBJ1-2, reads GAGVSQTPSNKVTEKGKYVELRCDPISGHTALYWYRQSLGQGPEFLIYFQGTGAADDSGLPNDRFFAVRPEGSVSTLKIQRTERGDSAVYLCASSPEGAGRGGYGYTFGSGTRLTVV.

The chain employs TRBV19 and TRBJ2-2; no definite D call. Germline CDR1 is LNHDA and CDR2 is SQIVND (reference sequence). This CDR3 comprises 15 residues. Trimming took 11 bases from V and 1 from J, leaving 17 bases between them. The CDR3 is CAGSDTSKNTGELFF. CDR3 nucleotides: TGTGCCGGCAGTGACACCTCCAAGAACACCGGGGAGCTGTTTTTT.

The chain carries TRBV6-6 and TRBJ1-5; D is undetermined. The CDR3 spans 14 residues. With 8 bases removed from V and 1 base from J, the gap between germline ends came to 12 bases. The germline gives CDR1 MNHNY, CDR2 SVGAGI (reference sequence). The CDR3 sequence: CASEMGGSNQPQHF. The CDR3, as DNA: TGTGCCAGCGAGATGGGAGGGAGCAATCAGCCCCAGCATTTT.

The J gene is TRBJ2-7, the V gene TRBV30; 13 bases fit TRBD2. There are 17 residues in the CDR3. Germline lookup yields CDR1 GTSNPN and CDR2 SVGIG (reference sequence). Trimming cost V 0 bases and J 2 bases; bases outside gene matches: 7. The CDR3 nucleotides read TGTGCCTGGAGTGTCCTAGGTGGGACTAGCGGGACCTACGAGCAGTACTTC. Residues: CAWSVLGGTSGTYEQYF.

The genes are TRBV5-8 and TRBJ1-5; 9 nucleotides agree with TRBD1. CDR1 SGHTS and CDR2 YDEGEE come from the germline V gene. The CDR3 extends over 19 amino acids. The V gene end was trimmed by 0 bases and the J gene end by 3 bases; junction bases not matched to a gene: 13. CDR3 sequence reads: CASSLAFTGTGKFNQPQHF. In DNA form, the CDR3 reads TGTGCCAGCAGCTTGGCCTTTACCGGGACAGGGAAATTCAATCAGCCCCAGCATTTT.